The entry that follows covers one T cell receptor (beta chain) sequence. The antigen remains undetermined. This record comes from a study of blood T cells in healthy people across ages. Alongside a J-beta primer mix, a sample-barcoded 5' primer served in a second PCR lasting about 7 to 11 cycles. TCRdb re-called the 5' RACE reads through MiXCR, storing one row per CDR3 protein. The data hold some 800,000 distinct CDR3 sequences, with 44% observed a single time. Study conclusions and caveats: No one knew whether donors had CMV, which possibly confounded expanded clonotype changes.

This CDR3 is 15 amino acids long. Deletions cut 5 bases from V and 6 bases from J, with 17 bases between. This chain connects TRBV12-3 or TRBV12-4 to TRBJ1-5; tentative D call: TRBD1 (5 bases). The sequenced sample was blood. This TCR came from a man aged 55 to 69 in good health. The CDR3 nucleotides read TGTGCCAGCAGTCTAACCGGGACGATGGGTCAGCCCCAGCATTTT. Its translation is CASSLTGTMGQPQHF.